This TCR beta chain was sequenced in a study of blood T cell repertoires in COVID-19. About the research overall: PBMCs, B-cell-depleted T cells, or T cells were the source of the cDNA or gDNA that made up the material.

Authors' data handling: The assay estimated nucleated cells by amplifying reference gene primers. Libraries were prepared by immunoSEQ multiplex PCR; TCRdb keeps only in-frame clonotypes and omits some of them. Clone size and V and J calls were adopted from that table, with D and trimming inferred from the DNA. The profile shows around 250,000 clones, 89% of them singletons. The V end lost 6 bases, the J end lost 2 bases, and 11 bases lay between the germline ends. Germline CDR1 MNHEY, CDR2 SVGAGI. The CDR3 has 15 amino acids. This chain joins TRBV6-5 and TRBJ2-6; maybe TRBD1 (5 bases). The sequenced sample consisted of peripheral blood. The receptor's source is a woman between 40 and 55 years old who had recovered from COVID-19. This CDR3 is CASSSAQAGANVLTF. The CDR3, as DNA: TGTGCCAGCAGCTCCGCACAGGCTGGGGCCAACGTCCTGACTTTC.